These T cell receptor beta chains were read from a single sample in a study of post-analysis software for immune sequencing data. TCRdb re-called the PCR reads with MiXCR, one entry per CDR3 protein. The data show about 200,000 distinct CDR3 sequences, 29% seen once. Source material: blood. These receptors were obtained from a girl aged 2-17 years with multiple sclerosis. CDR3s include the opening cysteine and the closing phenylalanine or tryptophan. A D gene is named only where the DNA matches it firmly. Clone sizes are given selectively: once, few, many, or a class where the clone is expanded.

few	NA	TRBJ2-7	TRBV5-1	TGCGCCAGCAGCTCATGGGACGGGTACGAGCAGTACTTC	CASSSWDGYEQYF
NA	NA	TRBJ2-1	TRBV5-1	TGCGCCAGCAGCCCGCCCCTCGGTAGGGGTAATGAGCAGTTCTTC	CASSPPLGRGNEQFF
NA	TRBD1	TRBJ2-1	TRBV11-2	TGTGCCAACAGCATCCGGGACAGGAGGAATGAGCAGTTCTTC	CANSIRDRRNEQFF
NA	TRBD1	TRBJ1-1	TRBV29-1	TGCAGCGCCCCTGGGGCGAGGGGGCGGAACACTGAAGCTTTCTTT	CSAPGARGRNTEAFF
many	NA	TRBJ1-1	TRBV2	TGTGCCAGCAAAGGGAACACTGAAGCTTTCTTT	CASKGNTEAFF
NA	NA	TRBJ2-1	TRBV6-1	TGTGCCAGCAGACTATTCGTTGGGCCCAGCTCCTACAATGAGCAGTTCTTC	CASRLFVGPSSYNEQFF
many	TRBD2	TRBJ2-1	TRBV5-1	TGCGCCAGCAGCTTGGCCGGGAGGGCCTCCTACAATGAGCAGTTCTTC	CASSLAGRASYNEQFF
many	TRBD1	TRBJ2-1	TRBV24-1	TGTGCCACCAGTGCTGCCGGACAGGGGCGCAATGAGCAGTTCTTC	CATSAAGQGRNEQFF
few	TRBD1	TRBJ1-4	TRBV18	TGTGCCAGCTCGCCGTGGACAGGGGTTAATGAAAAACTGTTTTTT	CASSPWTGVNEKLFF
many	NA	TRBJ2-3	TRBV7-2	TGTGCCAGCAGCATTCGCAGGGGAAGTGTGAGCACAGATACGCAGTATTTT	CASSIRRGSVSTDTQYF
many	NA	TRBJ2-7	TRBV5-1	TGCGCCAGCACCCCCGGGACCATGCGCGGAGAGCAGTACTTC	CASTPGTMRGEQYF
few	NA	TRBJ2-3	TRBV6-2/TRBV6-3	TGTGCCAGCAGTTCGAGAACAGATACGCAGTATTTT	CASSSRTDTQYF
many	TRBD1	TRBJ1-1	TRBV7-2	TGTGCCAGCAGCCCCCGACAGGGGAACACTGAAGCTTTCTTT	CASSPRQGNTEAFF
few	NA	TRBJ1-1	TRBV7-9	TGTGCCAGCAGCTTACCCTCGCGGACTGAAGCTTTCTTT	CASSLPSRTEAFF
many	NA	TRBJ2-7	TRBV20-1	TGCAGTGAGGTTGGGAAAGATCCCTACGAGCAGTACTTC	CSEVGKDPYEQYF
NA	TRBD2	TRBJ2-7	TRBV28	TGTGCCAGCAGTCCGTGGACTAGCGGCTCCTACGAGCAGTACTTC	CASSPWTSGSYEQYF
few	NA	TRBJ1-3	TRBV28	TGTGCCAGCAGTCCAGACAGCTCCTCTGGAAACACCATATATTTT	CASSPDSSSGNTIYF
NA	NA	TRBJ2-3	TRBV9	TGTGCCAGCAGCGTCGGGACGGTCACAGATACGCAGTATTTT	CASSVGTVTDTQYF
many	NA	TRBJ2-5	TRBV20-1	TGCAGTGCCCAGATAGCGACCACCCAAGAGACCCAGTACTTC	CSAQIATTQETQYF
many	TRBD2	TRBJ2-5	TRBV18	TGTGCCAGCTCACTCGGGACTAGTGCAGAGACCCAGTACTTC	CASSLGTSAETQYF
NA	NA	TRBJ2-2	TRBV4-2	TGTGCCAGCAGCCAATCCGCCTGGTACACCGGGGAGCTGTTTTTT	CASSQSAWYTGELFF
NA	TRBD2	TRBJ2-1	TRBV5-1	TGCGCCAGCAGCTTTAGCGGGAGCCTTGTGGATGAGCAGTTCTTC	CASSFSGSLVDEQFF
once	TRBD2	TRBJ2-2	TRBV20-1	TGCAGTGCTCTAAGCGGGAGGGGTACCGGGGAGCTGTTTTTT	CSALSGRGTGELFF
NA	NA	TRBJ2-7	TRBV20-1	TGCAGTGCCACGACGGCCTCCTACGAGCAGTACTTC	CSATTASYEQYF
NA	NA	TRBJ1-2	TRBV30	TGTGCCAGAGGAGAGGGGGACTATGGCTACACCTTC	CARGEGDYGYTF
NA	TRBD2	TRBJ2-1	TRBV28	TGTGCCAGCAGGGATACTAGCGGGAGTTGGAATGAGCAGTTCTTC	CASRDTSGSWNEQFF
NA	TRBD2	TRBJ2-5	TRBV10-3	TGTGCCATCAGTGAGCGAGGCGGGAGAAGACAGACCCAGTACTTC	CAISERGGRRQTQYF
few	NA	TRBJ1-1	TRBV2	TGTGCCAGCAGTTACTCACAGCAACCATCTGAAGCTTTCTTT	CASSYSQQPSEAFF
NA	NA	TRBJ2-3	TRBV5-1	TGCGCCAGCAGCCCACTCCCCCCGAAAGATACGCAGTATTTT	CASSPLPPKDTQYF
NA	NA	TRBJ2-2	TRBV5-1	TGCGCCAGCAGCTTGGACGGGGGAAGGAACACCGGGGAGCTGTTTTTT	CASSLDGGRNTGELFF
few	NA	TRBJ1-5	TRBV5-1	TGCGCCAGCAGCTTGGGTTTGGCCGGGACACCCCAGCATTTT	CASSLGLAGTPQHF
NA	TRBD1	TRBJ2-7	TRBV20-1	TGCAGTGCTGCGGACCGGGACAGGGGTCACGAGCAGTACTTC	CSAADRDRGHEQYF
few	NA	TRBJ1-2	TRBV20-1	TGCAGTGCTAGAGATGGGGCAGGGCTGTATGGCTACACCTTC	CSARDGAGLYGYTF
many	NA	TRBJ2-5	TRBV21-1	TGTGCCAGCGGGTGGACAGGGAAAAAGACCCAGTACTTC	CASGWTGKKTQYF
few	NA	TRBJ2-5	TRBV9	TGTGCCAGCAGCGTAGGGGGGGCTAGCGTCTACAATGAGCAGTACTTC	CASSVGGASVYNEQYF
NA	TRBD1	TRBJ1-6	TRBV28	TGTGCCAGCAGTGCCCGGGACAGGCCCTATAATTCACCCCTCCACTTT	CASSARDRPYNSPLHF
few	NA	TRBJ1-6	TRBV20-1	TGCAGTGCTAAGGCCGGCGGCTCCTATAATTCACCCCTCCACTTT	CSAKAGGSYNSPLHF
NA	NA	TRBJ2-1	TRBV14	TGTGCCAGCAGCCAAGATCTACGCTCCTACAATGAGCAGTTCTTC	CASSQDLRSYNEQFF
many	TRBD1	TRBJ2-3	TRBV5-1	TGCGCCAGCAGCGGGGACAGGGGGCGCAAGTCCACAGATACGCAGTATTTT	CASSGDRGRKSTDTQYF
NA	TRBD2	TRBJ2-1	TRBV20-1	TGCAGTGCTAAAGACAGCGGGACTTGGGGGGAGCAGTTCTTC	CSAKDSGTWGEQFF
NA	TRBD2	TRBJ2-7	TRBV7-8	TGTGCCAGCAGCCCCTCCGGGGGGAGCTCCTACGAGCAGTACTTC	CASSPSGGSSYEQYF
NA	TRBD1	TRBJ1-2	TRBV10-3	TGTGCCATCAGTGAGGCAGGGGGGGGCTATGGCTACACCTTC	CAISEAGGGYGYTF
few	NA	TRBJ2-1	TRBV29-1	TGCAGCGTTGAAGATCTTATAGGACTTCCGACGTCCTGGGGGCAGTTCTTC	CSVEDLIGLPTSWGQFF
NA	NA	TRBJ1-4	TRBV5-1	TGTGCCAGCAGCACAGGACAGCCTAATGAAAAACTGTTTTTT	CASSTGQPNEKLFF
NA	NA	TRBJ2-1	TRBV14	TGTGCCAGCAGCCGACTTGGGGCCAGCTCCTACAATGAGCAGTTCTTC	CASSRLGASSYNEQFF
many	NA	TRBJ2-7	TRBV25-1	TGTGCCAGCAGTTCTCGGTTCGAGCAGTACTTC	CASSSRFEQYF
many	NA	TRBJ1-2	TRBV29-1	TGCAGCGTTTACGGAAACTATGGCTACACCTTC	CSVYGNYGYTF
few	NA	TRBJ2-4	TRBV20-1	TGCAGTGCTAGCGATAATCTAGCCAAAAACATTCAGTACTTC	CSASDNLAKNIQYF
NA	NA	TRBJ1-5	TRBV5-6	TGTGCCAGCAGCTTGAGACAGTTGAATCAGCCCCAGCATTTT	CASSLRQLNQPQHF
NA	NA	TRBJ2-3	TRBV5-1	TGCGCCAGCAGCGATCTAATAGCGGCAGATACGCAGTATTTT	CASSDLIAADTQYF